The clone carrying this T cell receptor (beta chain) was seen more than once but under ten times. Its target is not known. The data are from a study of type 1 regulatory T cells. Across the whole study: T-allo10 is a Tr1-enriched, alloantigen-specific CD4 T cell product made in vitro.

Each CDR3 protein is one row after TCRdb ran MiXCR on the reads. Of just under 65,000 distinct CDR3 sequences in the sample, about 50% were seen once. Trimming cost V 0 bases and J 4 bases; bases outside gene matches: 8. The CDR3 contains 16 residues. Overall study findings and caveats: Compared with non-Tr1 cells, Tr1 cells showed a narrower TCR repertoire.

The rearrangement links TRBV12-3 or TRBV12-4 to TRBJ1-2; 7 bases fit TRBD1. The TCR originated in a human donor in good health. What was sequenced was cultured non-Tr1 T cells, either the whole culture or a sorted T cell fraction (not recorded which). The DNA of the CDR3 is TGTGCCAGCAGTTTAGCCGGACAGGCTTATAGCTATGGCTACACCTTC. Translating it yields CASSLAGQAYSYGYTF.